This entry concerns a single T cell receptor (beta chain). Germline assignment: CDR1 LNHNV and CDR2 YYDKDF (reference sequence). The V end lost 4 bases, the J end lost 6 bases, and 18 bases lay between the germline ends. The CDR3 is 16 amino acids. Original processing methods: Reference gene primer amplification yielded estimated nucleated cell counts. The method was immunoSEQ multiplex PCR; TCRdb's version includes in-frame clones alone and lacks a portion of them. D and trimming come from the DNA, and the V and J calls and clone size come from that table. The sample has 200,000 to 300,000 clones; approximately 87% are singletons. The sample is drawn from a study of blood T cell repertoires in COVID-19. Study-wide context: Material from acute and convalescent COVID-19 was sourced from the United States, Italy and Spain.

V gene TRBV15 combines with J gene TRBJ1-4; D remains ambiguous. Sequenced sample: peripheral blood. This TCR was sampled from a woman between 40 and 55 years old who had recovered from COVID-19. The CDR3 coding sequence is TGTGCCACCAGCAAAAATCCCCGCGGGTGGGATGAAAAACTGTTTTTT. Protein: CATSKNPRGWDEKLFF.